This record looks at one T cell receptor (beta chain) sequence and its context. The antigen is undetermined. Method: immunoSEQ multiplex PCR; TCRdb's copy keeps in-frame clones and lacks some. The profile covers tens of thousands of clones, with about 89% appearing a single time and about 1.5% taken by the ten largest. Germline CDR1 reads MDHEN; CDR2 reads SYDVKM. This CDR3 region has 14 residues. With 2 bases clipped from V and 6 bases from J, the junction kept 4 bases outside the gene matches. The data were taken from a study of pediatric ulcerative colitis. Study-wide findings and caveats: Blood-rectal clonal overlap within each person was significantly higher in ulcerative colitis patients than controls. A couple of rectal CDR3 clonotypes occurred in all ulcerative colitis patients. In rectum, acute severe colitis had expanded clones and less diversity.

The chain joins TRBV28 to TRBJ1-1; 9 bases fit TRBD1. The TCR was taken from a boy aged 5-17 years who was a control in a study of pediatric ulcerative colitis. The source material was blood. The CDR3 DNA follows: TGTGCCAGCAGTTTAACAGGGGGCAAGGCTGAAGCTTTCTTT. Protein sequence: CASSLTGGKAEAFF.